These T cell receptor beta chains were read from a single sample in a study of CD8 T cells in ankylosing spondylitis. TCRdb itself ran the 5' RACE reads through MiXCR, one entry per CDR3 protein. The table has over 130,000 distinct CDR3 sequences, under 45% seen once. Sequenced: synovial fluid, either unsorted or a sorted T cell fraction (not recorded which). These receptors all stem from a male donor with ankylosing spondylitis. Each CDR3 is given with its conserved first and last residue. D genes are given only for firm matches. Some rows mark clone size as missing; the rest say once, few, many or name a class of expanded clone.

j_call | d_call | clone_size | v_call | cdr3_length | cdr3_aa | cdr3_nt
TRBJ2-7 | . | . | TRBV4-3 | 15 | CASSQDLGLGYEQYF | TGCGCCAGCAGCCAAGATTTGGGCCTTGGCTACGAGCAGTACTTC
TRBJ2-3 | . | once | TRBV20-1 | 13 | CSAWTDITDTQYF | TGCAGTGCCTGGACTGATATTACAGATACGCAGTATTTT
TRBJ2-7 | . | . | TRBV2 | 12 | CATEGSNYEQYF | TGTGCCACCGAGGGGTCAAACTACGAGCAGTACTTC
TRBJ2-7 | TRBD1 | . | TRBV20-1 | 14 | CSARRDRGFYEQYF | TGCAGTGCTAGACGGGACAGGGGTTTCTACGAGCAGTACTTC
TRBJ2-7 | . | . | TRBV28 | 16 | CASSTWTDVLTYEQYF | TGTGCCAGCAGTACATGGACGGATGTCTTGACCTACGAGCAGTACTTC
TRBJ1-4 | . | . | TRBV5-6 | 15 | CASSLESATNEKLFF | TGTGCCAGCAGCTTGGAGTCCGCAACTAATGAAAAACTGTTTTTT
TRBJ1-4 | . | . | TRBV5-5 | 15 | CASSQLTRWREKLFF | TGTGCCAGCAGCCAGCTCACCAGATGGAGGGAAAAACTGTTTTTT
TRBJ2-7 | TRBD1 | . | TRBV7-9 | 12 | CAAGTGVYEQYF | TGTGCCGCCGGGACAGGGGTCTACGAGCAGTACTTC
TRBJ1-3 | . | many | TRBV5-1 | 16 | CASSFDSQSSGNTIYF | TGCGCCAGCAGCTTCGACAGCCAGAGCTCTGGAAACACCATATATTTT
TRBJ2-1 | . | . | TRBV12-3/TRBV12-4 | 18 | CASSPTASLSPAYNEQFF | TGTGCCAGCAGTCCTACAGCCAGCCTGAGCCCTGCCTACAATGAGCAGTTCTTC
TRBJ1-1 | . | many | TRBV27 | 14 | CASSKQLMNTEAFF | TGTGCCAGCAGTAAACAGCTCATGAACACTGAAGCTTTCTTT
TRBJ2-7 | . | . | TRBV4-3 | 15 | CASSQDSGYAYEQYF | TGCGCCAGCAGCCAAGATTCCGGGTATGCCTACGAGCAGTACTTC
TRBJ2-7 | TRBD1 | . | TRBV20-1 | 13 | CSATGQSPYEQYF | TGCAGTGCAACGGGACAGAGCCCCTACGAGCAGTACTTC
TRBJ2-1 | TRBD2 | . | TRBV2 | 16 | CASIGTSGRLYNEQFF | TGTGCCAGCATCGGGACTAGCGGGAGGTTGTACAATGAGCAGTTCTTC
TRBJ1-3 | . | few | TRBV18 | 15 | CASSPDGNSGNTIYF | TGTGCCAGCTCACCGGACGGAAACTCTGGAAACACCATATATTTT
TRBJ2-7 | . | . | TRBV27 | 15 | CASSSGQWGVYEQYF | TGTGCCAGCAGTTCTGGACAGTGGGGGGTCTACGAGCAGTACTTC
TRBJ1-1 | TRBD1 | . | TRBV20-1 | 9 | CSANRRGLF | TGCAGTGCCAATCGTAGGGGGCTCTTT
TRBJ2-1 | TRBD2 | many | TRBV20-1 | 16 | CSARDRGVSSYNEQFF | TGCAGTGCTAGAGATCGGGGGGTGAGCTCCTACAATGAGCAGTTCTTC
TRBJ2-7 | . | many | TRBV7-9 | 16 | CASSPSDGPHFREQYF | TGTGCCAGCAGCCCCTCTGACGGTCCTCACTTTAGGGAGCAGTACTTC